The 24 T cell receptor beta chains reported below all come from one sample, sequenced in a study of control samples from healthy donors and cancer patients. The assay was immunoSEQ multiplex PCR, and TCRdb's table has in-frame clones only and misses some. The sample contains 350,000 to 450,000 clones, 75% to 95% of which appear only once. Sequencing was done on a sample of PBMCs. Every receptor here comes from a man in his forties with head and neck cancer.

V usage is TRBV9 and J usage is TRBJ2-3; D possibly matches TRBD1 or TRBD2 (6 bases each). CDR3 size: 17 residues. Germline lookup yields CDR1 SGDLS and CDR2 YYNGEE. The V and J ends lost 0 bases and 4 bases respectively, with 18 bases between them. The CDR3 here is CASSVEPGGQVADTQYF. CDR3 DNA sequence: TGTGCCAGCAGCGTAGAGCCTGGGGGGCAGGTAGCAGATACGCAGTATTTT.

V gene TRBV6-6 combines with J gene TRBJ2-5, with D perhaps assigned TRBD1 or TRBD2 (6 bases each). The CDR3 runs 14 residues. V was clipped by 4 bases and J by 7 bases, with 16 bases between them. Germline V CDR1 and CDR2: MNHNY, SVGAGI (reference sequence). The CDR3 nucleotides are TGTGCCAGCAGTTGGAGGGGGGCTGGAGGGACCCAGTACTTC. Amino acid sequence: CASSWRGAGGTQYF.

The chain links TRBV9 to TRBJ1-4; weak D call: TRBD1 (6 bases). This CDR3 spans 15 amino acids. The germline V and J ends were trimmed by 4 bases and 8 bases, with 18 bases remaining between them. Per germline, CDR1 SGDLS and CDR2 YYNGEE. CDR3 in amino acids: CASSPSGGAEEKLFF. CDR3 DNA sequence: TGTGCCAGCAGCCCGTCGGGGGGGGCAGAAGAAAAACTGTTTTTT.

V gene TRBV20-1 combines with J gene TRBJ2-5, with a weak D call TRBD2 (5 bases). The germline V gene encodes CDR1 DFQATT and CDR2 SNEGSKA (reference sequence). Trimming left V 3 bases short and J 5 bases short, with 10 bases between. The CDR3 has 12 amino acids. CDR3 sequence: CSASSGGETQYF. The CDR3 bases are TGCAGTGCTAGTTCTGGCGGGGAGACCCAGTACTTC.

The CDR3 region is CASSQSGKNTEAFF. The CDR3 DNA is TGTGCCAGCAGCCAGTCGGGGAAGAACACTGAAGCTTTCTTT. The V and J genes are TRBV4-2 and TRBJ1-1; D gene ambiguous. This CDR3 is 14 amino acids long. Germline V gives CDR1 LGHNA, CDR2 YNFKEQ. The V and J ends lost 3 bases and 1 base respectively, with 9 bases between them.

This clone was counted a single time. The rearrangement links TRBV27 to TRBJ2-7; D gene ambiguous. The CDR3 has 15 residues. V was clipped by 4 bases and J by 2 bases, with 15 bases between them. Germline V lookup: CDR1 MNHEY, CDR2 SMNVEV (reference sequence). The CDR3 spells CASSSLTTVAYEQYF. The CDR3, as DNA: TGTGCCAGCAGTTCCCTCACCACAGTAGCCTACGAGCAGTACTTC.

This sequence joins TRBV20-1 and TRBJ1-2, with D perhaps TRBD1 (6 bases). Trimming stripped 3 bases from V and 0 bases from J, with 17 bases between. Germline CDR1 reads DFQATT; CDR2 reads SNEGSKA (reference sequence). The CDR3 runs 16 residues. The CDR3: CSASGQTLLANYGYTF. CDR3 in DNA: TGCAGTGCTAGTGGACAGACCTTGTTAGCTAACTATGGCTACACCTTC.

V and J are TRBV11-3 and TRBJ2-5; TRBD1 matches 9 bases. V shed 5 bases and J 5 bases; nucleotides not matched to a gene: 12. The CDR3 covers 16 residues. CDR1 and CDR2 from the germline V gene are SGHNT and YENEEA. The CDR3 DNA is TGTGCCAGCAGCACATCCACAGGGGGCATTGGGGAGACCCAGTACTTC. Amino acids: CASSTSTGGIGETQYF.

This rearrangement joins TRBV7-9 to TRBJ1-1, with no clear D. V was trimmed by 5 bases and J by 4 bases, leaving 8 bases between them. The CDR3 loop spans 12 amino acids. CDR1 and CDR2 (germline): SEHNR, FQNEAQ (reference sequence). The CDR3 spells CASSTGSTEAFF. The CDR3 DNA sequence: TGTGCCAGCAGCACCGGAAGCACTGAAGCTTTCTTT.

This chain connects TRBV10-3 to TRBJ1-2; no clear D gene. V shed 4 bases and J shed 3 bases, with 9 bases lying between them. CDR1 and CDR2 from the germline V gene are ENHRY and SYGVKD. This CDR3 comprises 13 residues. CDR3 bases: TGTGCCATCAGTGGAGAGGTTTACTATGGCTACACCTTC. It yields the protein CAISGEVYYGYTF.

The genes are TRBV4-3 and TRBJ2-2, with D unresolved. Germline V CDR1 and CDR2: LGHNA, YSLEER. Trimming pared 0 bases from V and 4 bases from J, leaving 9 bases between. The CDR3 spans 15 residues. CDR3 nucleotides: TGCGCCAGCAGCCAAGACCAGCAGATCACCGGGGAGCTGTTTTTT. As protein: CASSQDQQITGELFF.

This chain uses TRBV19 with TRBJ2-5; D possibly corresponds to TRBD2 (6 bases). V was cut by 9 bases and J by 0 bases, with 11 bases left in between. The CDR3 has 13 amino acids. Germline lookup yields CDR1 LNHDA and CDR2 SQIVND (reference sequence). CDR3 amino acids: CASGGPYQETQYF. The CDR3 DNA reads TGTGCCAGCGGGGGACCGTACCAAGAGACCCAGTACTTC.

The V gene is TRBV15, the J gene TRBJ1-2; unclear D gene. This CDR3 contains 17 residues. Germline loops: CDR1 LNHNV, CDR2 YYDKDF (reference sequence). The V end lost 7 bases, the J end lost 2 bases, and 23 bases lay between the germline ends. The CDR3 region is CATIGMREGPKNYGYTF. In DNA, the CDR3 is TGTGCCACCATTGGGATGAGGGAGGGCCCAAAGAACTATGGCTACACCTTC.

This chain connects TRBV11-3 to TRBJ2-1; tentative D call: TRBD2 (5 bases). V was pared by 0 bases and J by 9 bases, with 9 bases between. The length of the CDR3 is 13 residues. Germline V CDR1 and CDR2: SGHNT, YENEEA. In DNA, the CDR3 is TGTGCCAGCAGCTTAGAGACTACTGGTGAGCAGTTCTTC. Translating it yields CASSLETTGEQFF.

The chain has TRBV6-2 or TRBV6-3 and TRBJ2-2; D remains ambiguous. Trimming removed 2 bases at V and 5 bases at J, with 9 bases between. This CDR3 is 14 amino acids long. Germline values: CDR1 MNHEY, CDR2 SVGEGT. This chain's CDR3 is CASSYNPQTGELFF. The CDR3 region has the DNA TGTGCCAGCAGTTACAACCCCCAGACCGGGGAGCTGTTTTTT.

V and J are TRBV18 and TRBJ1-2; D is possibly TRBD1 (5 bases). CDR1 is KGHSH and CDR2 is LQKENI in the germline V gene. The CDR3 contains 14 residues. V was cut by 8 bases and J by 8 bases, with 21 bases left in between. CDR3 nucleotides: TGTGCCAGCACGCCCGGGAGGGGCGTGGGCGGCTACACCTTC. Translating it yields CASTPGRGVGGYTF.

This clone was seen more than once but under ten times. The rearrangement joins TRBV12-3 or TRBV12-4 to TRBJ2-7, with TRBD2 identical over 9 bases. The CDR3 contains 13 residues. J gave up 8 bases and V 5 bases, and 7 bases lay outside the gene matches. This CDR3 reads CASSPGTSMQQYF. CDR3 DNA sequence: TGTGCCAGCAGTCCCGGGACTAGCATGCAGCAGTACTTC.

This clone has just a few counts. V usage is TRBV6-5 and J usage is TRBJ2-3; D is perhaps TRBD2 (5 bases). The CDR3 length is 15 residues. Per the germline V gene, CDR1 is MNHEY and CDR2 is SVGAGI. Trimming removed 2 bases at V and 2 bases at J, with 11 bases between. The chain's CDR3 is CASSYGSLATDTQYF. In nucleotides, the CDR3 is TGTGCCAGCAGTTACGGATCCCTAGCCACAGATACGCAGTATTTT.

The V gene is TRBV30, the J gene TRBJ1-2; D remains ambiguous. The germline CDR1 and CDR2 sequences are GTSNPN and SVGIG (reference sequence). V gave up 3 bases and J gave up 2 bases, with 19 bases separating them. The CDR3 covers 16 residues. CDR3 sequence (DNA): TGTGCCTGGAGACTTACAAACATGGGCCTAAACTATGGCTACACCTTC. Its translation is CAWRLTNMGLNYGYTF.

The chain uses TRBV7-2 and TRBJ2-1, with a possible D match to TRBD1 (6 bases). CDR3 length: 16 amino acids. Looked up from germline, CDR1 is SGHTA and CDR2 is FQGNSA. Trimming removed 3 bases at V and 2 bases at J, with 14 bases between. CDR3 sequence (DNA): TGTGCCAGCAGCTTCGGGACCGGGACAACCTACAATGAGCAGTTCTTC. It codes for CASSFGTGTTYNEQFF.

V usage is TRBV28 and J usage is TRBJ1-1; D unclear. Germline V gene data show CDR1 as MDHEN and CDR2 as SYDVKM. V was shortened by 2 bases and J by 9 bases, with 7 bases between the two germline ends. This CDR3 contains 11 residues. For the CDR3, the DNA is TGTGCCAGCAGTTTACAAGACAAAGCTTTCTTT. Its protein product is CASSLQDKAFF.

This chain joins TRBV27 and TRBJ1-5; D call uncertain. The CDR3 sequence is 10 residues long. The V gene lost 10 bases and the J gene lost 6 bases, with 7 bases spanning the gap. Germline V gene data show CDR1 as MNHEY and CDR2 as SMNVEV (reference sequence). The DNA of the CDR3 is TGTGCCACTCTGGGTCAGCCCCAGCATTTT. Protein: CATLGQPQHF.

This chain joins TRBV12-5 and TRBJ2-1; 9 positions match TRBD1. The CDR3 covers 14 residues. Germline CDR1 reads LGHNT; CDR2 reads FRNRAP. The CDR3 coding sequence is TGTGCCAGTACCGGGACAGGGATGCGAAATGAGCAGTTCTTC. Translation gives CASTGTGMRNEQFF.

This clone has just one count. This chain connects TRBV29-1 to TRBJ1-1, with 10 bases aligning to TRBD1. The CDR3 contains 13 residues. Germline V CDR1 and CDR2: SQVTM, ANQGSEA. V lost 7 bases, J lost 7 bases, and 9 bases stayed unmatched. The CDR3 bases are TGCAGCGGGGCGGGACAGGGGATTGTTGAAGCTTTCTTT. Translated: CSGAGQGIVEAFF.